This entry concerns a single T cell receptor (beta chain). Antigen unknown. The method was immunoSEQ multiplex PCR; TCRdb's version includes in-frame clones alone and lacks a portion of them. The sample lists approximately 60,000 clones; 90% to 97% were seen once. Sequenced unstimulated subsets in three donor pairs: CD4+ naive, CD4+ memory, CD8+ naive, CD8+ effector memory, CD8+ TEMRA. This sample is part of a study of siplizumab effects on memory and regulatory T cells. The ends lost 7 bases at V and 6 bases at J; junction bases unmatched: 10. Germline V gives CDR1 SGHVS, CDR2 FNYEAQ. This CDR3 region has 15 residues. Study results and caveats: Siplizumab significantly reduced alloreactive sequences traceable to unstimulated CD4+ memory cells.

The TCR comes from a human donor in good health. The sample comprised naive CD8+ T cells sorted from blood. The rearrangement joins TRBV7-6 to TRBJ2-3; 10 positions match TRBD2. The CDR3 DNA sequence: TGTGCCAGCACCCCCGGACTAGCGGATGCTGATACGCAGTATTTT. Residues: CASTPGLADADTQYF.